The TCR beta chain under discussion was sequenced for a study of cytomegalovirus exposure and HLA in healthy donors (dated by TCRdb to 2016 to 2017). Notes on the research overall: A later analysis indicated that the 95 to 150 validation repertoires were generated on the platform also employed for the 700 or so repertoires of the first cohort. The aim of the study was to test whether cataloging public T cell receptors could identify signatures of past pathogen exposure. A separate validation cohort of approximately 130 different subjects was used in addition to the roughly 620-subject first cohort. To predict cytomegalovirus infection status, the study combined high-throughput TCR immunosequencing, statistical association of individual TCRs with disease status, and machine learning. General conclusions and limits of the study: Most TCR sequences were observed very rarely across donors, whereas some public TCRs were present in many individuals. A later analysis had no HLA typing for the validation cohort, so co-occurrence there was scored across all 110 or so repertoires. The classifier was reported to diagnose cytomegalovirus status with high specificity and sensitivity in both the original and validation cohorts. The authors suggested that the approach could potentially be generalized to other disease states and immunological phenotypes. In vitro tests confirmed that a few of the cytomegalovirus-associated TCR beta chains recognize cytomegalovirus antigens. A later analysis found that TCRs clustered in the first cohort also tended to co-occur in the 120 validation repertoires, with approximately 94% of cluster scores above 0. The study listed 150 to 200 TCR beta chains as associated with cytomegalovirus.

V is shortened by 3 bases, J by 4 bases, and the region joining them spans 9 bases. Inclusive of the bounding cysteine and phenylalanine, the CDR3 is 13 residues long. Only the CDR3 part of the read is kept: 39 bases, read in frame from the first base. CDR1 and CDR2 are read off the germline V gene (reference sequence) as LNHDA and SQIVND. Notes on this clone: Its antigen specificity is not known. No per-base quality is available; no much larger clone lies one base away.

Library creation used the immunoSEQ multiplex PCR assay. Per the source publication's procedure: A statistical classification framework was built to diagnose cytomegalovirus status from the catalog of TCR beta chain sequences. TCRdb carries this immuneACCESS record with in-frame sequences only. Its versions omit some clonotypes, under half of them owing to an unresolved V gene in the studies checked, with the rest unexplained. The DNA gave D and trimming, while V, J and clone size come from that table. Counted in this sample were under 250,000 clones; over 75% of them appeared once. The ten biggest clones cover roughly 2% of the sample. Donors formed part of the validation cohort, which comprised some 120 subjects and was distinct from the first cohort of several hundred subjects.

What was sequenced was PBMCs. This receptor was obtained from a woman under 30 in good health and CMV-seropositive. The receptor chain draws on TRBV19 and TRBJ1-2, with no D gene named confidently. The CDR3 reads as follows: CASSMVPSYGYTF. In nucleotide form, the sequence is TGTGCCAGTAGTATGGTTCCGAGCTATGGCTACACCTTC.